This TCR beta chain was captured in a study of shared clonotypes between healthy human individuals. Study information: The people who gave samples were a couple of women and a few men aged 18 to 49.

This clone appeared once. Mismatch with germline at one junction end may stem from a read error. The table came from immunoSEQ multiplex PCR; TCRdb's copy has only in-frame clones and leaves some out. The sample holds about 490,000 clones, about 79% seen once. The CDR3 has 16 residues. Looked up from germline, CDR1 is SGHTA and CDR2 is FQGTGA. The chain couples TRBV7-3 to TRBJ2-5; 13 positions agree with TRBD2. The sample consisted of PBMCs. The clonotype originates from a woman aged 40 to 55 in good health. Some clones in this sample may be carry-over from other donors' samples. The CDR3 reads CAGSLDGTSGTGPQYF. The CDR3 DNA reads TGTGCCGGCAGCTTAGACGGGACTAGCGGGACTGGGCCCCAGTACTTC.